The following is a TCR beta chain sequence with its context. Its antigen is undetermined. Measured with immunoSEQ multiplex PCR; TCRdb has only the in-frame clones, and not every one. This table holds some 2,100,000 clones, roughly 95% found once. This entry is derived from a study of shared clonotypes between healthy human individuals. Regarding the study as a whole: Larger richness was generally estimated for naive than memory subsets. Blood alone was sampled, and tissue repertoires likely differ.

The CDR3 spans 14 residues. The ends were cut back, 1 base at V and 2 bases at J, with 9 bases in the middle. Germline CDR1 SGHVS, CDR2 FQNEAQ. The rearrangement joins TRBV7-8 to TRBJ2-7; the D is unclear. Material for sequencing was naive CD4+ T cells sorted from blood. Subset here: CD45RA+ positively selected. The TCR was taken from a young man in good health. The CDR3 reads CASSLGVGPYEQYF. As DNA, the CDR3 is TGTGCCAGCAGCTTAGGGGTCGGACCCTACGAGCAGTACTTC.